This entry concerns a single TCR beta chain. Its antigen is not known. V shed 6 bases and J shed 2 bases, with 25 bases lying between them. Germline V gives CDR1 DFQATT, CDR2 SNEGSKA (reference sequence). The length of the CDR3 is 18 residues. Template switching added a universal primer binding site, and final cDNA carried unique molecular identifiers. TCRdb passed the 5' RACE reads through MiXCR, listing each CDR3 protein once. The table shows about 530,000 distinct CDR3 sequences, with 13% to 15% occurring only once. This specimen comes from a study of identical twins. Whole-study results and caveats: Conclusions leaned on cross-sectional statistical analysis and did not track the same donors over time. Abundant beta clonotypes from cord blood bore fewer insertions; memory repertoires lacked this pattern. Within monozygotic twins, out-of-frame TCR alpha sharing was underestimated by the models.

This sample was also put to use in a study of yellow fever vaccine responses in identical twins.

The clonotype comes from a woman between 18 and 29 years old in good health. Sequencing was performed on CD4+ T cells sorted from blood. This chain links TRBV20-1 with TRBJ2-2; D is unclear. CDR3 loop: CSAPIRPHFFPNTGELFF. In nucleotides, the CDR3 is TGCAGTGCCCCAATACGCCCTCACTTCTTCCCAAACACCGGGGAGCTGTTTTTT.